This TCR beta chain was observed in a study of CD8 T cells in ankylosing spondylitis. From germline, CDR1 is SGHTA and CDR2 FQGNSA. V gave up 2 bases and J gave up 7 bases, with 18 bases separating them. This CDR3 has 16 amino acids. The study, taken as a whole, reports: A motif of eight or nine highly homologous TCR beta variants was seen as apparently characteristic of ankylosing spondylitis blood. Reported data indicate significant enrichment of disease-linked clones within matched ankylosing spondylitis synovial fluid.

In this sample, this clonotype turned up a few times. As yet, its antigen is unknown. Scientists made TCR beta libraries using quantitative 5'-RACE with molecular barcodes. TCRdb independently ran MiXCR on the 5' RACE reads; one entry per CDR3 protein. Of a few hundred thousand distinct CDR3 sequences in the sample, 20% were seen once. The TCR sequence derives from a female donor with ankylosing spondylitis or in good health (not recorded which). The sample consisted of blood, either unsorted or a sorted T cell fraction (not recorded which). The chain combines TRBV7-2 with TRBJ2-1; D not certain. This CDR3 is CASSLPGSASGNEQFF. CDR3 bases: TGTGCCAGCAGCTTACCGGGCTCAGCCTCCGGGAATGAGCAGTTCTTC. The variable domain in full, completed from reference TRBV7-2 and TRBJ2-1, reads GAGVSQSPSNKVTEKGKDVELRCDPISGHTALYWYRQSLGQGLEFLIYFQGNSAPDKSGLPSDRFSAERTGGSVSTLTIQRTQQEDSAVYLCASSLPGSASGNEQFFGPGTRLTVL.